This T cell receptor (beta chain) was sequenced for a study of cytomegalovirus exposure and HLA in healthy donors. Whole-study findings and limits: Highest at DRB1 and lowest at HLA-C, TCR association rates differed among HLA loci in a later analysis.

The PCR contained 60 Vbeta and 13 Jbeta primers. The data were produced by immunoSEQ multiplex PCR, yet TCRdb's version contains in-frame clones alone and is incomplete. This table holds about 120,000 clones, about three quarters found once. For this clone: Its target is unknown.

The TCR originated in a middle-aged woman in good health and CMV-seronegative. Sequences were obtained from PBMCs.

CDR3: CASSVAQRDRDRGNTGELFF. CDR3 DNA: TGTGCCAGCAGCGTTGCTCAGAGGGATAGGGACAGGGGGAACACCGGGGAGCTGTTTTTT. The chain joins TRBV5-4 to TRBJ2-2; 10 bases are shared with TRBD1. CDR1 is SGHNT, CDR2 YYREEE, per germline (reference sequence). V was clipped by 4 bases and J by 1 base; unmatched bases: 16. The CDR3 is 20 amino acids.